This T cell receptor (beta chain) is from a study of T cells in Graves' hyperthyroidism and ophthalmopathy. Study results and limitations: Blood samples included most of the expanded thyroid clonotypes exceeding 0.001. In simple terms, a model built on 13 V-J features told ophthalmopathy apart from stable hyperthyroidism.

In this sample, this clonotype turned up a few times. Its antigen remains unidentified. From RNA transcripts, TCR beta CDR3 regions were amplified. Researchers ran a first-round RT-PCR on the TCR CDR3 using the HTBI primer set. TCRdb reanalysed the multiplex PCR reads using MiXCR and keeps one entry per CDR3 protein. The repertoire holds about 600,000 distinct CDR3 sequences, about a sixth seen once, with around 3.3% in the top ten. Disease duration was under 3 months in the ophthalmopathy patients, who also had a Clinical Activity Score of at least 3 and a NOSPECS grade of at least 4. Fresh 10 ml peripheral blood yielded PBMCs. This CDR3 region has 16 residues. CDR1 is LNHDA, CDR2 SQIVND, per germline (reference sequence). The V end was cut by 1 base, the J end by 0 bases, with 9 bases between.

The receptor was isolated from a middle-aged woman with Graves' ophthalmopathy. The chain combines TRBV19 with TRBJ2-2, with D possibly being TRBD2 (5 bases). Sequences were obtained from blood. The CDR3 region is CASSIVGGSNTGELFF. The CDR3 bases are TGTGCCAGTAGTATAGTTGGCGGGTCGAACACCGGGGAGCTGTTTTTT.